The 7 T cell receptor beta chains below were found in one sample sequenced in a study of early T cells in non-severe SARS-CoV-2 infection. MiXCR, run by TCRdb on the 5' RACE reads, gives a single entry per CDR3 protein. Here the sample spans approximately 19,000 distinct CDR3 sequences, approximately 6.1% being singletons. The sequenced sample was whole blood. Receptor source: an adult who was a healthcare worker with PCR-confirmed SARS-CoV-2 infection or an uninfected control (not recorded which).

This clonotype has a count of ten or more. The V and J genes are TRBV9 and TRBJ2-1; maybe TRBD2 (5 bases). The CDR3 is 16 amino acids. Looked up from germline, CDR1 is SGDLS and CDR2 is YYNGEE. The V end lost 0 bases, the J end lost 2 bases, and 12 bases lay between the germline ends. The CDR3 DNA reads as TGTGCCAGCAGCGTAGTTGAGGGAGTCCCCTACAATGAGCAGTTCTTC. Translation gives CASSVVEGVPYNEQFF.

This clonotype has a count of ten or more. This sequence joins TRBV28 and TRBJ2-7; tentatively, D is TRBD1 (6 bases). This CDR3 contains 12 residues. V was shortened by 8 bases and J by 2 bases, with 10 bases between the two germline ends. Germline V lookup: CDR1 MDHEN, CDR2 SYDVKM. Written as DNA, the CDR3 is TGTGCCAGCGGGGCAGGGGCCTACGAGCAGTACTTC. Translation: CASGAGAYEQYF.

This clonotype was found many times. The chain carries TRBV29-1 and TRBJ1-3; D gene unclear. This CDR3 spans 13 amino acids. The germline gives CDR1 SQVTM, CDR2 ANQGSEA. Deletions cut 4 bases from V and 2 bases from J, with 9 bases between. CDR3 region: CSVVQSAGNTIYF. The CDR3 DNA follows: TGCAGCGTTGTTCAGAGCGCTGGAAACACCATATATTTT.

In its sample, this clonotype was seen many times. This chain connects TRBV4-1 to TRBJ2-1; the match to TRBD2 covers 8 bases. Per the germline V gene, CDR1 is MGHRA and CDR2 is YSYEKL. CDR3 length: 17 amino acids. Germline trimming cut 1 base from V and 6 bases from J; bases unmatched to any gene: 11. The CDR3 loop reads CASSQGDGLALINEQFF. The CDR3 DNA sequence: TGCGCCAGCAGCCAAGGGGATGGACTAGCCCTCATCAATGAGCAGTTCTTC.

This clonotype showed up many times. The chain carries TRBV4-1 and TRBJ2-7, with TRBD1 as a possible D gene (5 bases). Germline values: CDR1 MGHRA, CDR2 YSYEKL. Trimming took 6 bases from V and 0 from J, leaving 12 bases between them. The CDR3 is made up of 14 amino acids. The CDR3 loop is CASRDSPSSYEQYF. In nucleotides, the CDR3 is TGCGCCAGCAGAGACAGTCCGAGCTCCTACGAGCAGTACTTC.

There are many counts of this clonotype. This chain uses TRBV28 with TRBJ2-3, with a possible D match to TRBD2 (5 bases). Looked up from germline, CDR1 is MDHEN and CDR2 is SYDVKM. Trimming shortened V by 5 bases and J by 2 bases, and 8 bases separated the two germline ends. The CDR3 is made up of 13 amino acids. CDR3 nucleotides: TGTGCCAGCAGTAGCGGACTCACAGATACGCAGTATTTT. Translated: CASSSGLTDTQYF.

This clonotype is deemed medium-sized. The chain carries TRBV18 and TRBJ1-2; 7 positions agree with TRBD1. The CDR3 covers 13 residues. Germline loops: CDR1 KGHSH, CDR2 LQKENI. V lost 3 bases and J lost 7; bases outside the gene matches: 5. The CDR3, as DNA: TGTGCCAGCTCACCGGACAGGTCCTTTGGCTACACCTTC. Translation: CASSPDRSFGYTF. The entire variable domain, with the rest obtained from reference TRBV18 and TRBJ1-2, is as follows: NAGVMQNPRHLVRRRGQEARLRCSPMKGHSHVYWYRQLPEEGLKFMVYLQKENIIDESGMPKERFSAEFPKEGPSILRIQQVVRGDSAAYFCASSPDRSFGYTFGSGTRLTVV.